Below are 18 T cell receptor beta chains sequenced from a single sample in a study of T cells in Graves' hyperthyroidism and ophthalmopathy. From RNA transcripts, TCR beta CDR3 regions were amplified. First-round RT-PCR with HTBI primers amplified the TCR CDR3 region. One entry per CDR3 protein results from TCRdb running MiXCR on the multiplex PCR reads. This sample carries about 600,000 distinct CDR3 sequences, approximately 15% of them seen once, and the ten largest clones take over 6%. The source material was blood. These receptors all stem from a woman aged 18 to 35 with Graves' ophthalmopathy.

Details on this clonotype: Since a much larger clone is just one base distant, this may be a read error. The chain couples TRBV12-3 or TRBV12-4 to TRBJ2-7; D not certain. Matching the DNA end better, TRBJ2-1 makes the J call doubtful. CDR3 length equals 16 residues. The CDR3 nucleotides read TGTGCCAGCAGTTTTGGTGGCGGCGCCCCCACCTACGAGCAGTTCTTC. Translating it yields CASSFGGGAPTYEQFF.

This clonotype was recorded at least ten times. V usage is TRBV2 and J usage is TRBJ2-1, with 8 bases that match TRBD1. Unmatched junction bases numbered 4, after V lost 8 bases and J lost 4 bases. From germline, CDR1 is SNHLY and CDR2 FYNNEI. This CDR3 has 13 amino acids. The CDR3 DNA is TGTGCCAGCCTGACAGGGGTTTACAATGAGCAGTTCTTC. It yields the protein CASLTGVYNEQFF.

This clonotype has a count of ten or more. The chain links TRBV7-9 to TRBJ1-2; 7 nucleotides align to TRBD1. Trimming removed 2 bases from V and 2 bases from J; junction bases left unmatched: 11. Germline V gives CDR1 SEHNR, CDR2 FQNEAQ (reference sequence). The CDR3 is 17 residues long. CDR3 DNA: TGTGCCAGCAGCTTATCGGGGCAGGGGGTAGTGAACTATGGCTACACCTTC. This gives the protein CASSLSGQGVVNYGYTF.

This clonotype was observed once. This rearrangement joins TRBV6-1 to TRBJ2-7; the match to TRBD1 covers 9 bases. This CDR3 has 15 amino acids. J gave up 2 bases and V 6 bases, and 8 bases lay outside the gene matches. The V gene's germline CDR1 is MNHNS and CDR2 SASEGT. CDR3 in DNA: TGTGCCAGCAGAGAGAGGACAGGGGCCCCCTACGAGCAGTACTTC. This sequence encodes CASRERTGAPYEQYF.

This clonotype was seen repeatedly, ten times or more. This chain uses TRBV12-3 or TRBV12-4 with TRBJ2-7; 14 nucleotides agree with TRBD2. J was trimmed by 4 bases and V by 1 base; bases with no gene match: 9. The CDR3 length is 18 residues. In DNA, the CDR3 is TGTGCCAGCAGTTTAGACCGCCGGACTAGCGGGAGGAAGTACGAGCAGTACTTC. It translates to CASSLDRRTSGRKYEQYF.

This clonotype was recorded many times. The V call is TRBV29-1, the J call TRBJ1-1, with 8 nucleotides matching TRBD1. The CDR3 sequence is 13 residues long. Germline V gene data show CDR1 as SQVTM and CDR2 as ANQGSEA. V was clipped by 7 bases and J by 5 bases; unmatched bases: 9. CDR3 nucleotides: TGCAGCGCGATTGGACAGGGAGGTACTGAAGCTTTCTTT. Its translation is CSAIGQGGTEAFF.

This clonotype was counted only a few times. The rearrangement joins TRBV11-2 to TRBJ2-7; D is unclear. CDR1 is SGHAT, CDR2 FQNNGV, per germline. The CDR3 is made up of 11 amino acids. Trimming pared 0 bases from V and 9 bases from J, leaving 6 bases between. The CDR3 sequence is CASSLEGWQYF. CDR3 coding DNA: TGTGCCAGCAGCTTAGAGGGTTGGCAGTACTTC.

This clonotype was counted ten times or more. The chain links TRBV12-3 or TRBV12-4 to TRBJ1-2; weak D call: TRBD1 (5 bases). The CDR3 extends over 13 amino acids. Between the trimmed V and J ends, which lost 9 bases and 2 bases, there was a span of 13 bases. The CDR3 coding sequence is TGTGCCAGTGACCGGGGGGACAACTATGGCTACACCTTC. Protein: CASDRGDNYGYTF.

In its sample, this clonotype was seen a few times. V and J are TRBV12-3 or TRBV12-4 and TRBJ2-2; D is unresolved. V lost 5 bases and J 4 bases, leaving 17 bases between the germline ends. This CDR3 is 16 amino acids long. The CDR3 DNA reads TGTGCCAGCAGTCCCACTCCAGGCCTGGGCACCGGGGAGCTGTTTTTT. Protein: CASSPTPGLGTGELFF.

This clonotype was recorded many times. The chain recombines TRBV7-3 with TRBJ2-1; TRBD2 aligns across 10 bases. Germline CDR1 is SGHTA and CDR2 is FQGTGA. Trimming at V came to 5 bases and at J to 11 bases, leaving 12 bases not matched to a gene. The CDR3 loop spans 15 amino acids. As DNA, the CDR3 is TGTGCCAGCAGCCCCGGACTAGCGGATCCTAATCAGCAGTTCTTC. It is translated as CASSPGLADPNQQFF.

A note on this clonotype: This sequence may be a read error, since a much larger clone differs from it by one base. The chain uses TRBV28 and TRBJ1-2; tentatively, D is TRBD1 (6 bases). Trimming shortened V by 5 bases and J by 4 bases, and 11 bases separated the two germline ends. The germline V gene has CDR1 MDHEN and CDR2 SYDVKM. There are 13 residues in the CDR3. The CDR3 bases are TGTGCCAGCAGTCGGGGGCGCGGCTATGGCTACACCTTC. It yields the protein CASSRGRGYGYTF.

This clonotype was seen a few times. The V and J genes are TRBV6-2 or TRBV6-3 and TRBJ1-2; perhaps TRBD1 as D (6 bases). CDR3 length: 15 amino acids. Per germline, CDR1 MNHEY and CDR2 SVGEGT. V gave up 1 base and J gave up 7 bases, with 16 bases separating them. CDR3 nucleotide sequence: TGTGCCAGCAGTTACTACTCGACAGGCCAGGGTGGCTACACCTTC. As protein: CASSYYSTGQGGYTF.

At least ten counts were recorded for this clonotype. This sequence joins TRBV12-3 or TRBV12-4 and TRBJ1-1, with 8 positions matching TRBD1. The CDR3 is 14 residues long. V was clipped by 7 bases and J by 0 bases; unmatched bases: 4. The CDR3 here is CASTSGQVNTEAFF. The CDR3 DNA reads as TGTGCCAGCACCTCGGGACAGGTGAACACTGAAGCTTTCTTT.

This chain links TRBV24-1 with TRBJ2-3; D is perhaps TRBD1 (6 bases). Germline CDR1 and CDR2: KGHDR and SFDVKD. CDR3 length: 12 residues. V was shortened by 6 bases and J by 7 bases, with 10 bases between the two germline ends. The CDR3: CATSTRGNTQYF. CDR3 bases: TGTGCCACCAGTACTAGGGGGAATACGCAGTATTTT.

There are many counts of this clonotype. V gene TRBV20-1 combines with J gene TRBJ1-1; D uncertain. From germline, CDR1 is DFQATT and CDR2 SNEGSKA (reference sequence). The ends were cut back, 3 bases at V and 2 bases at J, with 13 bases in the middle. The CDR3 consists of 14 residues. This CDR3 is CSARDLILNTEAFF. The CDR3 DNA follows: TGCAGTGCTAGGGACCTTATTCTAAACACTGAAGCTTTCTTT.

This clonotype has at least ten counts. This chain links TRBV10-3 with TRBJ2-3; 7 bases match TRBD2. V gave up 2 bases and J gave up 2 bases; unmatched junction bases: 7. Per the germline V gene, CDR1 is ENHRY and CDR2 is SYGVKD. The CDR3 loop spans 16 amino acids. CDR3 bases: TGTGCCATCAGTGAGGGGCCGAGCGGGAACACAGATACGCAGTATTTT. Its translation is CAISEGPSGNTDTQYF.

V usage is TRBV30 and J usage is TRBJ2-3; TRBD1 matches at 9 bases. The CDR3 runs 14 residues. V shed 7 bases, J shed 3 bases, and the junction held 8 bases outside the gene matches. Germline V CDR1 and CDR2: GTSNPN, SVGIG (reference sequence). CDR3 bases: TGTGCCTCCCATTCGACAGGGGGGACAGATACGCAGTATTTT. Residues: CASHSTGGTDTQYF.

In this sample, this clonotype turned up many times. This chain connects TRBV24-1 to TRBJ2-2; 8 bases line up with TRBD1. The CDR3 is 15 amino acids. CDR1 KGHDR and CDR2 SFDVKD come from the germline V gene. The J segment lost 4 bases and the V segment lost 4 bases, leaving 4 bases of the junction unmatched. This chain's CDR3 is CATSDNRGITGELFF. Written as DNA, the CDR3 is TGTGCCACCAGTGACAACAGGGGGATCACCGGGGAGCTGTTTTTT.